The entry below gives a single T cell receptor (beta chain) sequence along with its context. No antigen is known for it. CDR3 size: 15 residues. CDR1 is SGHTA and CDR2 is FQGTGA in the germline V gene. J gave up 12 bases and V 4 bases, and 16 bases lay outside the gene matches. This sample is drawn from a study of identifying expanded T cells in peripheral blood. Sequencing was performed with immunoSEQ multiplex PCR; in TCRdb, only in-frame clones are kept and a portion is missing. This sample has about 100,000 clones, with approximately 88% found just once. Study-level findings and limits: Variance in clone template counts between approximately two-week samples significantly increased with total template count across all healthy donors. Over about two and four weeks, about 15 and 18 clones changed, versus around 1.2 between replicates.

The J gene is TRBJ1-1, the V gene TRBV7-3, with 8 bases aligning to TRBD1. Source material: blood. This TCR was sampled from a person between 18 and 75 years old in good health. CDR3 in amino acids: CASSWGPGQGGITFF. As DNA, the CDR3 is TGTGCCAGCAGCTGGGGGCCTGGACAGGGTGGTATAACTTTCTTT.